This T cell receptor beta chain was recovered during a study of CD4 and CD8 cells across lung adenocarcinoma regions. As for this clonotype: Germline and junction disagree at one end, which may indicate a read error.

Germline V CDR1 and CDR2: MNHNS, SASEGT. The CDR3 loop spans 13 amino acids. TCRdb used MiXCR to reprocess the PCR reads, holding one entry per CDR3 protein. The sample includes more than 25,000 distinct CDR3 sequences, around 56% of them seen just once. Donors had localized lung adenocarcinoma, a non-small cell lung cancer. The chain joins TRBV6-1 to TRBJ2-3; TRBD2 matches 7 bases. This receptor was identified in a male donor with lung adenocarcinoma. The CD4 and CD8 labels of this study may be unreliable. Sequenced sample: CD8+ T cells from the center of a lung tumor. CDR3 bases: TGTGCCAGCAGTGAGGGGGGGGGTCTGATGCAGTACTTT. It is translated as CASSEGGGLMQYF.